Listed here are 15 T cell receptor beta chains from one sample, sequenced in a study of spatial heterogeneity in lung cancer. Time point indicated: sample taken at primary tumor resection. These TCRs' antigens remain unknown. MiXCR, run by TCRdb on the 5' RACE reads, gives a single entry per CDR3 protein. The sample has roughly 5,100 distinct CDR3 sequences, roughly an eighth seen once. Findings and limits, study-wide: Expanded alpha and beta TCR counts within tumors tracked tumor mutation counts.

This specimen consisted of lung tumor tissue, obtained at surgery. These receptors were collected from a male donor with early-stage non-small cell lung cancer.

Comments on this clonotype: This beta chain came through as a stray read in a library set up for alpha chains, and its size says little. The V and J genes are TRBV7-9 and TRBJ2-7; a possible D gene is TRBD1 (5 bases). The V and J ends lost 5 bases and 5 bases respectively, with 16 bases between them. Germline values: CDR1 SEHNR, CDR2 FQNEAQ (reference sequence). The CDR3 is 14 residues long. The CDR3 DNA sequence: TGTGCCAGCAGCGTACAGGATAGGGGCCACGAGCAGTACTTC. Its protein is CASSVQDRGHEQYF.

This clonotype was detected ten times or more. The library was designed around alpha chains, so this beta chain is a stray read whose abundance carries little weight. The gene calls are TRBV11-2 and TRBJ2-3; no clear D. From germline, CDR1 is SGHAT and CDR2 FQNNGV. The ends were cut back, 5 bases at V and 4 bases at J, with 16 bases in the middle. The CDR3 covers 15 residues. The CDR3 nucleotides read TGTGCCAGCAGCCAAGGTACTTCCCCTGCAGATACGCAGTATTTT. It translates to CASSQGTSPADTQYF.

This clonotype was picked up many times. The library was prepared for alpha chains; this beta chain is a stray read, so its frequency means little. This CDR3 reads CASSFGGGAYGDTQYF. The CDR3, as DNA: TGTGCCAGCAGTTTCGGAGGGGGGGCCTATGGAGATACGCAGTATTTT. The V gene is TRBV12-3 or TRBV12-4, the J gene TRBJ2-3; D is perhaps TRBD2 (7 bases). The CDR3 runs 16 residues. Trimming left V 3 bases short and J 5 bases short, with 18 bases between.

Remarks on this clonotype: As an off-target read in a library built for alpha chains, this beta chain has a frequency of little significance. This rearrangement joins TRBV10-2 to TRBJ2-2; D gene ambiguous. The CDR3 runs 12 residues. The V gene's germline CDR1 is WSHSY and CDR2 SAAADI. Trimming removed 10 bases at V and 0 bases at J, with 6 bases between. The chain's CDR3 is CAIRANTGELFF. The CDR3 coding sequence is TGCGCCATCCGGGCGAACACCGGGGAGCTGTTTTTT.

By share, this clonotype counts as medium-sized (0.01 to 0.1%). This beta chain came through as a stray read in a library set up for alpha chains, and its size says little. The V call is TRBV7-3, the J call TRBJ2-2; TRBD1 aligns across 9 bases. This CDR3 has 13 residues. Germline V gene data show CDR1 as SGHTA and CDR2 as FQGTGA. V trimming: 4 bases; J trimming: 10 bases; junction bases outside the gene matches: 4. The CDR3 sequence: CASSWGQGTELFF. The CDR3 DNA is TGTGCCAGCAGCTGGGGACAGGGAACGGAGCTGTTTTTT.

This clonotype is termed medium-sized. This beta chain is a stray read from a library made for alpha chains; its abundance is not meaningful. The chain employs TRBV28 and TRBJ2-1; TRBD2 matches 12 bases. After removal of 11 bases from V and 2 bases from J, the junction contained 7 bases not matched to a gene. The CDR3 sequence is 15 residues long. Germline V CDR1 and CDR2: MDHEN, SYDVKM. CDR3 sequence (DNA): TGTGCCTCGCGATCTAGCGGGGGGGCCTACAATGAGCAGTTCTTC. Translated, it gives CASRSSGGAYNEQFF.

This clonotype was seen ten or more times. Found in a library prepared for alpha chains, this beta chain is an off-target read, and its abundance has little meaning. V is TRBV10-2 and J is TRBJ1-1; TRBD1 matches 11 bases. V was pared by 5 bases and J by 5 bases, with 7 bases of the junction left unmatched. CDR1 and CDR2 (germline): WSHSY, SAAADI. This CDR3 region has 15 residues. Written as DNA, the CDR3 is TGCGCCAGCAGTATAACCGGGACAGGGGGAACTGAAGCTTTCTTT. Protein product: CASSITGTGGTEAFF.

On this clonotype itself: This beta chain represents an off-target read in a library built for alpha chains; its size is of limited meaning. V is TRBV28 and J is TRBJ2-2, with TRBD2 matching over 9 bases. The CDR3 runs 20 residues. V shed 1 base, J shed 1 base, and the junction held 13 bases outside the gene matches. Germline CDR1 reads MDHEN; CDR2 reads SYDVKM. DNA for the CDR3: TGTGCCAGCAGTTTATACCCCCTCGGAGCGGGAGGCGTGAACACCGGGGAGCTGTTTTTT. Translated, it gives CASSLYPLGAGGVNTGELFF.

As for this clonotype: This beta chain slipped into a library made for alpha chains as a stray read, so its size is not meaningful. The chain links TRBV12-3 or TRBV12-4 to TRBJ1-1; D is undetermined. The length of the CDR3 is 12 residues. The germline V and J ends were trimmed by 3 bases and 7 bases, with 9 bases remaining between them. CDR3 DNA: TGTGCCAGCAGTTTCGGCCTGAATGAAGCTTTCTTT. Encoded protein: CASSFGLNEAFF.

This clonotype was found many times. As an off-target read in a library built for alpha chains, this beta chain has a frequency of little significance. This chain joins TRBV29-1 and TRBJ2-5; 8 nucleotides agree with TRBD1. Germline assignment: CDR1 SQVTM and CDR2 ANQGSEA. CDR3 length: 13 residues. J lost 4 bases, V lost 7 bases, and 8 bases had no gene match. CDR3 residues: CSGDRGRGETQYF. The DNA of the CDR3 is TGCAGCGGCGACAGGGGTCGGGGAGAGACCCAGTACTTC. The entire variable domain, with the rest obtained from reference TRBV29-1 and TRBJ2-5, is as follows: SAVISQKPSRDICQRGTSLTIQCQVDSQVTMMFWYRQQPGQSLTLIATANQGSEATYESGFVIDKFPISRPNLTFSTLTVSNMSPEDSSIYLCSGDRGRGETQYFGPGTRLLVL.

This clonotype appeared many times. A library made for alpha chains picked up this beta chain off target, so its size means little. The rearrangement joins TRBV20-1 to TRBJ2-3; no reliable D call. The V gene lost 5 bases and the J gene lost 5 bases, with 8 bases spanning the gap. Germline CDR1 is DFQATT and CDR2 is SNEGSKA (reference sequence). The CDR3 runs 11 residues. The CDR3 DNA follows: TGCAGTGCTGACCTAGGAGATACGCAGTATTTT. Translated, it gives CSADLGDTQYF.

This clonotype came up many times. With the library built for alpha chains, this beta chain is off target and its frequency is not meaningful. The chain links TRBV16 to TRBJ2-3, with 8 bases matching TRBD1. V lost 0 bases to trimming and J lost 3 bases; unmatched junction nucleotides: 5. The germline gives CDR1 KGHSY, CDR2 FQNENV. This CDR3 has 16 amino acids. Written as DNA, the CDR3 is TGTGCCAGCAGCCAATCGGACAGGGAAAGGACAGATACGCAGTATTTT. Encoded protein: CASSQSDRERTDTQYF.

This clonotype is judged medium-sized (0.01 to 0.1%). Because the library targeted alpha chains, this beta chain is an off-target read whose size means little. The chain combines TRBV10-2 with TRBJ2-3; maybe TRBD2 (6 bases). The germline V gene encodes CDR1 WSHSY and CDR2 SAAADI. The V end was cut by 6 bases, the J end by 4 bases, with 17 bases between. This CDR3 is built from 15 residues. CDR3 bases: TGCGCCAGCAGCGGGGGAGCGAGGGGAGCAGATACGCAGTATTTT. Translating it yields CASSGGARGADTQYF.

This clonotype is labeled as large (0.1 to 1%). This beta chain slipped into a library made for alpha chains as a stray read, so its size is not meaningful. The chain employs TRBV7-6 and TRBJ1-6; TRBD1 aligns across 9 bases. The CDR3 covers 15 residues. V shed 2 bases and J 8 bases; nucleotides not matched to a gene: 4. Germline CDR1 and CDR2: SGHVS and FNYEAQ. CDR3: CASSLTTGGYSPLHF. The CDR3 nucleotides are TGTGCCAGCAGCTTAACGACAGGGGGATATTCACCCCTCCACTTT.

As concerns this clonotype: It may be a read error: a sequence one base away is much more abundant. This beta chain is an unintended read in a library built for alpha chains; its size means little. The J gene is TRBJ1-2, the V gene TRBV29-1; unclear D gene. CDR1 and CDR2 from the germline V gene are SQVTM and ANQGSEA. Deletions cut 3 bases from V and 3 bases from J, with 14 bases between. There are 14 residues in the CDR3. CDR3 DNA sequence: TGCAGCGTTGAGCCCTCCGGAAGCGACTATGGCTACACCTTC. Translated: CSVEPSGSDYGYTF.